Following are 6 T cell receptor beta chains from one sample sequenced in a study of cytomegalovirus exposure and HLA in healthy donors. The PCR used 60 Vbeta and 13 Jbeta primers. Profiled with immunoSEQ multiplex PCR; TCRdb holds only in-frame clones, not every one. With about 90,000 clones in the sample, the ten largest clones hold under 4.5%. The sequencing input was PBMCs. Receptors originate from a woman under 40 in good health and CMV-seronegative.

The CDR3 protein is CASSLSRGNTGELFF. The CDR3 nucleotides read TGTGCCAGCAGCTTATCCAGGGGCAACACCGGGGAGCTGTTTTTT. The rearrangement joins TRBV7-3 to TRBJ2-2; a weak D match, TRBD1 (6 bases). V lost 2 bases and J lost 2, with 9 bases in between. CDR3 length equals 15 residues. Germline assignment: CDR1 SGHTA and CDR2 FQGTGA.

This sequence joins TRBV6-1 and TRBJ1-5; the D gene is possibly TRBD1 (5 bases). V lost 3 bases and J lost 9, with 15 bases in between. The CDR3 extends over 14 amino acids. CDR1 is MNHNS, CDR2 SASEGT, per germline. This CDR3 reads CASSDLVGGVPQHF. DNA for the CDR3: TGTGCCAGCAGTGACCTGGTGGGAGGGGTGCCCCAGCATTTT.

J is TRBJ2-1 and V is TRBV5-1; maybe TRBD1 (5 bases). Looked up from germline, CDR1 is SGHRS and CDR2 is YFSETQ. This CDR3 comprises 14 residues. Trimming took 2 bases from V and 7 from J, leaving 13 bases between them. The CDR3 nucleotides are TGCGCCAGCAGCTTCCCAGGGATGGAAAATGAGCAGTTCTTC. Translated: CASSFPGMENEQFF.

The chain carries TRBV28 and TRBJ1-5; possible D gene TRBD1, 5 bases. CDR1 and CDR2 from the germline V gene are MDHEN and SYDVKM. The V gene lost 5 bases and the J gene lost 1 base, with 12 bases spanning the gap. The CDR3 contains 15 residues. In DNA, the CDR3 is TGTGCCAGCAGTCCCCCGCAGGGCAGCAATCAGCCCCAGCATTTT. It codes for CASSPPQGSNQPQHF.

J is TRBJ2-1 and V is TRBV5-1; D possibly corresponds to TRBD1 (5 bases). The germline V and J ends were trimmed by 0 bases and 8 bases, with 12 bases remaining between them. This CDR3 contains 14 residues. CDR1 and CDR2 (germline): SGHRS, YFSETQ. The CDR3 sequence: CASSLASGFYEQFF. The CDR3 DNA sequence: TGCGCCAGCAGCTTGGCCTCAGGGTTTTATGAGCAGTTCTTC. The full variable domain, rest sourced from reference TRBV5-1 and TRBJ2-1, is KAGVTQTPRYLIKTRGQQVTLSCSPISGHRSVSWYQQTPGQGLQFLFEYFSETQRNKGNFPGRFSGRQFSNSRSEMNVSTLELGDSALYLCASSLASGFYEQFFGPGTRLTVL.

The rearrangement uses TRBV7-3 and TRBJ1-2, with 7 bases lining up with TRBD1. The V segment lost 5 bases and the J segment 3 bases; nucleotides outside the gene matches: 3. Germline V gene lookup returns CDR1 SGHTA and CDR2 FQGTGA. The CDR3 consists of 13 residues. CDR3 sequence: CASSRQGDYGYTF. The CDR3 nucleotides are TGTGCCAGCAGCCGACAGGGCGACTATGGCTACACCTTC.